Presented here are 7 T cell receptor beta chains from one specimen sequenced in a study of cytomegalovirus exposure and HLA in healthy donors. PCR amplification relied on 60 Vbeta primers (plus 13 Jbeta primers). Generated by immunoSEQ multiplex PCR, the TCRdb table keeps only in-frame clones and is missing some. Among about 190,000 clones, roughly 79% were seen once, and the ten largest hold around 1.6%. Sample: PBMCs. Receptors were obtained from a young woman in good health and CMV-seronegative.

The chain has TRBV28 and TRBJ1-5, with 12 bases identical to TRBD1. J was trimmed by 6 bases and V by 7 bases; bases with no gene match: 16. The CDR3 is 18 residues long. The germline V gene encodes CDR1 MDHEN and CDR2 SYDVKM. The CDR3 DNA reads TGTGCCAGCACTCATAGGGCAGGGACAGGGGGCGCGGCTCAGCCCCAGCATTTT. The encoded protein is CASTHRAGTGGAAQPQHF.

V and J are TRBV7-9 and TRBJ1-6; no firm D call. Trimming removed 4 bases at V and 6 bases at J, with 10 bases between. The germline V gene has CDR1 SEHNR and CDR2 FQNEAQ (reference sequence). The CDR3 loop spans 14 amino acids. This CDR3 is CASSSATSNSPLHF. The CDR3 nucleotides read TGTGCCAGCAGCTCCGCTACGTCTAATTCACCCCTCCACTTT.

The rearrangement joins TRBV9 to TRBJ1-1, with a weak D call TRBD1 (6 bases). Trimming left V 3 bases short and J 3 bases short, with 9 bases between. This CDR3 region has 13 residues. Germline values: CDR1 SGDLS, CDR2 YYNGEE. Written as DNA, the CDR3 is TGTGCCAGCAGCGAACAGGGCTACACTGAAGCTTTCTTT. Its translation is CASSEQGYTEAFF.

The CDR3 sequence: CASSEYGGYTEAFF. CDR3 nucleotides: TGTGCCAGCAGTGAATATGGCGGCTACACTGAAGCTTTCTTT. This sequence joins TRBV25-1 and TRBJ1-1, with no clear D. The CDR3 has 14 amino acids. Germline values: CDR1 MGHDK, CDR2 SYGVNS. The V gene lost 0 bases and the J gene lost 3 bases, with 8 bases spanning the gap.

The chain has TRBV27 and TRBJ2-7, with a tentative D call TRBD2 (5 bases). V was cut by 3 bases and J by 7 bases, with 13 bases left in between. The length of the CDR3 is 13 residues. From germline, CDR1 is MNHEY and CDR2 SMNVEV (reference sequence). CDR3 loop: CASSFWGTGEQYF. The CDR3 region has the DNA TGTGCCAGCAGTTTCTGGGGAACGGGGGAGCAGTACTTC.

The chain links TRBV6-5 to TRBJ2-4, with no clear D. Germline CDR1 reads MNHEY; CDR2 reads SVGAGI. This CDR3 is built from 14 residues. V dropped 6 bases and J dropped 0 bases, with 9 bases sitting between them. In DNA, the CDR3 is TGTGCCAGCAGGACAATCGTAGCCAAAAACATTCAGTACTTC. Amino acid sequence: CASRTIVAKNIQYF.

This clone has a handful of counts. J is TRBJ1-5 and V is TRBV4-1; D gene unclear. The CDR3 is 15 amino acids. CDR1 and CDR2 (germline): MGHRA, YSYEKL. V was cut by 3 bases and J by 0 bases, with 9 bases left in between. The CDR3 reads CASSQSGGSNQPQHF. CDR3 DNA: TGCGCCAGCAGCCAGTCAGGTGGTAGCAATCAGCCCCAGCATTTT.